The 30 T cell receptor beta chains presented below share a single source sample, sequenced in a study of post-analysis software for immune sequencing data. General study points: In patients, TRBV5-6, TRBV5-1 and TRBV20-1 belonged to five or six TRBV segments found more frequently than in controls.

The antigens for these receptors are not known. Researchers reported that TCR beta cDNA libraries carried unique molecular identifiers. A single record per CDR3 protein comes from TCRdb applying MiXCR to the PCR reads. The sample has 750,000 to 950,000 distinct CDR3 sequences; roughly 46% are singletons. The sequencing input was blood. These receptors were taken from a girl aged 10-17 years with multiple sclerosis.

A few counts support this clonotype. This chain joins TRBV20-1 and TRBJ2-5; 10 positions match TRBD2. This CDR3 has 16 residues. In germline, CDR1 is DFQATT, CDR2 SNEGSKA (reference sequence). J gave up 0 bases and V 3 bases, and 7 bases lay outside the gene matches. The CDR3 reads CSARGTSDLYQETQYF. Here the CDR3 DNA reads TGCAGTGCTAGGGGGACTAGCGACCTGTACCAAGAGACCCAGTACTTC.

V gene TRBV4-3 combines with J gene TRBJ2-1; 11 bases are shared with TRBD2. The CDR3 extends over 17 amino acids. Germline CDR1 and CDR2: LGHNA and YSLEER. Losses at the gene ends were 4 bases for V and 8 bases for J; bases not matched to a gene: 13. The CDR3 coding sequence is TGCGCCAGCAGCCTAAACGTAGCGGGAGGGCCGCCGGATGAGCAGTTCTTC. Translating it yields CASSLNVAGGPPDEQFF.

About this clonotype itself: At one of its ends the junction is not consistent with the germline gene, which may arise from a read error. This rearrangement joins TRBV3-1 to TRBJ2-7; tentatively, D is TRBD1 (7 bases). The length of the CDR3 is 16 residues. Germline assignment: CDR1 LGHDT and CDR2 YNNKEL (reference sequence). In DNA form, the CDR3 reads TGTGCCAGCAACCAAGATTCGGGGGACAGAGCCTACGAGCAGTACTTC. Protein product: CASNQDSGDRAYEQYF.

A few counts support this clonotype. The J gene is TRBJ2-2, the V gene TRBV12-3 or TRBV12-4; TRBD1 matches at 7 bases. This CDR3 is 15 amino acids long. With 4 bases clipped from V and 3 bases from J, the junction kept 5 bases outside the gene matches. CDR3 DNA: TGTGCCAGCAGTTCCTCCGGGACAGACACCGGGGAGCTGTTTTTT. Translation gives CASSSSGTDTGELFF.

The chain is built from TRBV28 and TRBJ2-7; D not resolved. There are 11 residues in the CDR3. V was pared by 6 bases and J by 4 bases, with 7 bases between. Germline V gives CDR1 MDHEN, CDR2 SYDVKM. The CDR3 DNA reads as TGTGCCAGCAGGCTTGAGTACGAGCAGTACTTC. It is translated as CASRLEYEQYF.

The V and J genes are TRBV5-6 and TRBJ2-1; D not certain. Looked up from germline, CDR1 is SGHDT and CDR2 is YYEEEE. Trimming cost V 1 base and J 4 bases, with 12 bases left between them. The CDR3 spans 15 residues. The CDR3 nucleotides are TGTGCCAGCAGCTTGCGGCTAGTTTTTTACAATGAGCAGTTCTTC. Encoded protein: CASSLRLVFYNEQFF.

The genes are TRBV3-1 and TRBJ2-1, with 8 nucleotides matching TRBD1. Germline V gene sequence: CDR1 LGHDT, CDR2 YNNKEL (reference sequence). This CDR3 spans 12 amino acids. V trimming: 6 bases; J trimming: 6 bases; junction bases outside the gene matches: 1. The CDR3 loop is CASRGQANEQFF. CDR3 nucleotide sequence: TGTGCCAGCAGGGGACAGGCCAATGAGCAGTTCTTC.

The rearrangement links TRBV7-9 to TRBJ2-7; D unclear. The germline CDR1 and CDR2 sequences are SEHNR and FQNEAQ (reference sequence). Trimming removed 3 bases from V and 5 bases from J, with 11 bases in between. The CDR3 runs 13 residues. The CDR3 is CASSFFRADEQYF. The DNA for the CDR3 is TGTGCCAGCAGCTTTTTCCGCGCGGACGAGCAGTACTTC.

There are many counts of this clonotype. The CDR3 spells CASSSTEGQPQHF. DNA for the CDR3: TGTGCCAGCAGTTCTACGGAAGGGCAGCCCCAGCATTTT. The chain joins TRBV12-3 or TRBV12-4 to TRBJ1-5; D not resolved. The ends were cut back, 4 bases at V and 7 bases at J, with 11 bases in the middle. CDR3 length: 13 residues.

The rearrangement joins TRBV6-1 to TRBJ2-7; TRBD1 matches at 7 bases. Germline V gives CDR1 MNHNS, CDR2 SASEGT. Trimming took 6 bases from V and 10 from J; bases not matched to a gene: 18. This CDR3 contains 15 residues. The CDR3 loop is CASRSRQGDSGEQYF. The DNA for the CDR3 is TGTGCCAGCAGAAGCAGACAGGGTGATTCGGGCGAACAGTACTTC.

This clonotype came up a few times. The V call is TRBV20-1, the J call TRBJ2-7; D is uncertain. CDR3 length: 12 residues. Trimming removed 0 bases from V and 5 bases from J, with 8 bases in between. CDR1 and CDR2 from the germline V gene are DFQATT and SNEGSKA (reference sequence). In DNA form, the CDR3 reads TGCAGTGCTAGAGATGACGGTCACGAGCAGTACTTC. Its translation is CSARDDGHEQYF.

A few counts support this clonotype. V and J are TRBV20-1 and TRBJ1-2; no clear D. CDR1 is DFQATT and CDR2 is SNEGSKA in the germline V gene (reference sequence). There are 14 residues in the CDR3. Trimming left V 3 bases short and J 0 bases short, with 11 bases between. CDR3 in amino acids: CSASEGGSNYGYTF. CDR3 nucleotides: TGCAGTGCTAGCGAAGGCGGATCTAACTATGGCTACACCTTC.

This chain links TRBV28 with TRBJ1-5, with D unresolved. The CDR3 has 14 residues. V lost 10 bases, J lost 6 bases, and 19 bases lay in between. Per the germline V gene, CDR1 is MDHEN and CDR2 is SYDVKM. This CDR3 reads CATSARGFPQPQHF. DNA of the CDR3: TGTGCCACCTCGGCCAGAGGGTTCCCTCAGCCCCAGCATTTT.

This clonotype was counted a single time. This sequence joins TRBV7-6 and TRBJ2-1; D might be TRBD2 (5 bases). The CDR3 loop spans 15 amino acids. The V gene lost 5 bases and the J gene lost 4 bases, with 15 bases spanning the gap. Germline V lookup: CDR1 SGHVS, CDR2 FNYEAQ. The CDR3 DNA reads TGTGCCAGCAGCGCGAGCGGAGGACCATACAATGAGCAGTTCTTC. Its translation: CASSASGGPYNEQFF.

V usage is TRBV6-1 and J usage is TRBJ2-3; 8 positions match TRBD2. CDR1 MNHNS and CDR2 SASEGT come from the germline V gene. The CDR3 runs to 14 residues. V lost 8 bases, J lost 0 bases, and 4 bases stayed unmatched. The CDR3 bases are TGTGCCAGCCTAGCGGGTTTTAGCACAGATACGCAGTATTTT. Protein product: CASLAGFSTDTQYF.

This chain links TRBV28 with TRBJ1-2; D gene ambiguous. Looked up from germline, CDR1 is MDHEN and CDR2 is SYDVKM. The CDR3 runs to 15 residues. Trimming pared 2 bases from V and 8 bases from J, leaving 18 bases between. The CDR3 reads CASSLRITRAGGYTF. Written as DNA, the CDR3 is TGTGCCAGCAGTTTACGTATAACGAGGGCCGGGGGCTACACCTTC.

The rearrangement links TRBV20-1 to TRBJ2-5; 7 bases align to TRBD2. The J call is doubtful: the DNA matches TRBJ2-7 better. In germline, CDR1 is DFQATT, CDR2 SNEGSKA (reference sequence). The CDR3 is 14 amino acids. For the CDR3, the DNA is TGCAGTGCTAGTCTCCCTAGCGGACGATACGAGCAGTACTTC. As protein: CSASLPSGRYEQYF.

The chain recombines TRBV12-3 or TRBV12-4 with TRBJ2-7, with D possibly being TRBD2 (6 bases). The V gene lost 2 bases and the J gene lost 7 bases, with 15 bases spanning the gap. CDR3 length: 14 amino acids. Here the CDR3 reads CASSLWLATGEQYF. CDR3 bases: TGTGCCAGCAGTTTATGGCTAGCGACGGGGGAGCAGTACTTC.

The chain uses TRBV12-3 or TRBV12-4 and TRBJ1-1; D call uncertain. The V gene lost 5 bases and the J gene lost 1 base, with 14 bases spanning the gap. The length of the CDR3 is 15 residues. CDR3 residues: CASSRLRVGNTEAFF. CDR3 nucleotides: TGTGCCAGCAGTCGCCTGAGGGTGGGGAACACTGAAGCTTTCTTT.

This chain links TRBV29-1 with TRBJ2-1, with D maybe TRBD1 (6 bases). Germline loops: CDR1 SQVTM, CDR2 ANQGSEA. This CDR3 region has 13 residues. V was cut by 4 bases and J by 7 bases, with 14 bases left in between. The CDR3 loop reads CSVGGGVSNEQFF. The CDR3 nucleotides are TGCAGCGTTGGAGGGGGAGTGTCAAATGAGCAGTTCTTC.

The V call is TRBV10-3, the J call TRBJ2-5, with 8 bases that match TRBD2. The CDR3 is 15 residues long. Germline V CDR1 and CDR2: ENHRY, SYGVKD. With V trimmed by 6 bases and J by 2 bases, 8 bases remained unmatched. CDR3 DNA sequence: TGTGCCATCAGGCGCGGCGTAGCGGGACAAGAGACCCAGTACTTC. Its protein product is CAIRRGVAGQETQYF.

The V call is TRBV7-2, the J call TRBJ1-2; possibly TRBD1 for D (5 bases). The CDR3 spans 14 residues. Trimming pared 5 bases from V and 3 bases from J, leaving 13 bases between. CDR1 is SGHTA and CDR2 is FQGNSA in the germline V gene. CDR3 loop: CASSRGGGDYGYTF. The DNA for the CDR3 is TGTGCCAGCAGCCGTGGGGGTGGGGACTATGGCTACACCTTC.

The chain couples TRBV29-1 to TRBJ2-1; tentative D call: TRBD2 (6 bases). V lost 3 bases and J lost 3, with 15 bases in between. Germline CDR1 and CDR2: SQVTM and ANQGSEA. The CDR3 loop spans 15 amino acids. Here the CDR3 DNA reads TGCAGCGTTGAGCTGTCCGGGAGCGACTACAATGAGCAGTTCTTC. Translated: CSVELSGSDYNEQFF.

This clonotype was detected only a few times. The chain is built from TRBV7-9 and TRBJ1-1; 9 nucleotides align to TRBD1. The CDR3 is 15 residues long. Losses at the gene ends were 4 bases for V and 4 bases for J; bases not matched to a gene: 7. CDR1 and CDR2 from the germline V gene are SEHNR and FQNEAQ (reference sequence). This CDR3 reads CASSSDRGRFTEAFF. CDR3 sequence (DNA): TGTGCCAGCAGCTCCGACAGGGGGAGGTTCACTGAAGCTTTCTTT.

This clonotype was seen a single time. The J gene is TRBJ1-1, the V gene TRBV7-6; D not resolved. The CDR3 contains 14 residues. CDR1 and CDR2 (germline): SGHVS, FNYEAQ. Trimming cost V 0 bases and J 3 bases, with 8 bases left between them. The CDR3 sequence: CASSLAGTHTEAFF. For the CDR3, the DNA is TGTGCCAGCAGCTTAGCCGGTACCCACACTGAAGCTTTCTTT.

This clonotype has a handful of counts. The chain is built from TRBV12-3 or TRBV12-4 and TRBJ2-4; TRBD2 is a possible D gene (6 bases). V shed 6 bases and J shed 4 bases, with 13 bases lying between them. This CDR3 comprises 14 residues. The CDR3, as DNA: TGTGCCAGCAGCCCGGGACTGGATAAAAACATTCAGTACTTC. It yields the protein CASSPGLDKNIQYF.

The CDR3 here is CASSGGTGYETQYF. Here the CDR3 DNA reads TGTGCCAGCAGTGGAGGGACAGGGTATGAGACCCAGTACTTC. V usage is TRBV27 and J usage is TRBJ2-5, with TRBD1 matching 9 bases. The CDR3 totals 14 residues. Losses at the gene ends were 5 bases for V and 5 bases for J; bases not matched to a gene: 6. Germline loops: CDR1 MNHEY, CDR2 SMNVEV (reference sequence).

The V gene is TRBV5-1, the J gene TRBJ2-1, with a weak D call TRBD1 (6 bases). There are 15 residues in the CDR3. Germline values: CDR1 SGHRS, CDR2 YFSETQ. Trimming stripped 4 bases from V and 2 bases from J, with 13 bases between. CDR3 residues: CASSEDSSTYNEQFF. In DNA form, the CDR3 reads TGCGCCAGCAGCGAGGACAGTTCTACCTACAATGAGCAGTTCTTC.

This chain uses TRBV11-2 with TRBJ1-2; no reliable D call. V was trimmed by 1 base and J by 6 bases, leaving 15 bases between them. Germline assignment: CDR1 SGHAT and CDR2 FQNNGV. The CDR3 extends over 15 amino acids. The CDR3 nucleotides are TGTGCCAGCAGCTTAGGGTTGCCCGTACTCGATGGCTACACCTTC. Translating gives CASSLGLPVLDGYTF. Variable domain in full (rest from reference TRBV11-2 and TRBJ1-2): EAGVAQSPRYKIIEKRQSVAFWCNPISGHATLYWYQQILGQGPKLLIQFQNNGVVDDSQLPKDRFSAERLKGVDSTLKIQPAKLEDSAVYLCASSLGLPVLDGYTFGSGTRLTVV.

The genes are TRBV29-1 and TRBJ2-7; D is possibly TRBD1 (6 bases). Deletions cut 5 bases from V and 0 bases from J, with 14 bases between. The germline V gene has CDR1 SQVTM and CDR2 ANQGSEA. The CDR3 sequence is 14 residues long. CDR3 sequence (DNA): TGCAGCGTTTCACACAGGGATACCTCCTACGAGCAGTACTTC. This translates into CSVSHRDTSYEQYF.